The clone carrying this T cell receptor beta chain has more than one count but fewer than ten. The ends were cut back, 4 bases at V and 2 bases at J, with 8 bases in the middle. The CDR3 runs to 14 residues. Germline CDR1 and CDR2: SGHTA and FQGNSA. The data were obtained in a study of T-cell reconstitution after alpha-beta-depleted transplantation in children. The library targeted TCRbeta and was prepared with unique molecular identifiers. TCRdb re-analysed the PCR reads in MiXCR, keeping a single row per CDR3 protein. The sample consists of some 220,000 distinct CDR3 sequences, roughly a tenth of them appearing once.

V is TRBV7-2 and J is TRBJ2-2; D is unresolved. The receptor was derived from a child younger than two with acute myeloid leukemia, due to receive a stem cell transplant. The sample was PBMCs, taken before TCRalphabeta/CD19-depleted stem cell transplant. The CDR3 coding sequence is TGTGCCAGCAGCTCCGCCCCTAACACCGGGGAGCTGTTTTTT. Translating it yields CASSSAPNTGELFF.